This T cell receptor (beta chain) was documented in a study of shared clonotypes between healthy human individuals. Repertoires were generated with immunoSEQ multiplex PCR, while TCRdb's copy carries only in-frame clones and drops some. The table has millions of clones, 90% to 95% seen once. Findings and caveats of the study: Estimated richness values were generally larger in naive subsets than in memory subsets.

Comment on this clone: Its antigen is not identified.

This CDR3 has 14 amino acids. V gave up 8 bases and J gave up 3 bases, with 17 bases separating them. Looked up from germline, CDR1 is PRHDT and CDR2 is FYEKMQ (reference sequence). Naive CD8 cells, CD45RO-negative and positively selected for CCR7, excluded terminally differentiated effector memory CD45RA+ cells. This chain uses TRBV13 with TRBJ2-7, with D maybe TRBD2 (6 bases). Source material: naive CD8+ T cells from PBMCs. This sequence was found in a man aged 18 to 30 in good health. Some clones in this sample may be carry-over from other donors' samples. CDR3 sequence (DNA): TGTGCCAGCGCTCTCGGGGGTAACCTCTACGAGCAGTACTTC. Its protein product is CASALGGNLYEQYF. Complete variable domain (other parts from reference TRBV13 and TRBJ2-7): AAGVIQSPRHLIKEKRETATLKCYPIPRHDTVYWYQQGPGQDPQFLISFYEKMQSDKGSIPDRFSAQQFSDYHSELNMSSLELGDSALYFCASALGGNLYEQYFGPGTRLTVT.